The 2 T cell receptor beta chains reported below all come from one sample, sequenced in a study of blood T cells in healthy people across ages. The second PCR ran roughly 7 to 12 cycles with a sample-barcoded 5' primer and J-beta primers. TCRdb independently ran MiXCR on the 5' RACE reads; one entry per CDR3 protein. The repertoire includes 950,000 to 1,200,000 distinct CDR3 sequences, roughly two fifths of them detected once, and about an eighth sits in the top ten. Sequenced sample: blood. Receptors were obtained from a man younger than 35 in good health.

This clonotype has just a few counts. Possible read error: a much larger clone is one base away. The chain uses TRBV10-3 and TRBJ1-6, with D maybe TRBD1 (5 bases). The CDR3 covers 13 residues. CDR1 ENHRY and CDR2 SYGVKD come from the germline V gene. Between the trimmed V and J ends, which lost 3 bases and 5 bases, there was a span of 5 bases. CDR3 region: CAISDRDNSPLHF. CDR3 DNA sequence: TGTGCCATCAGTGACAGGGATAATTCACCCCTCCACTTT.

The genes are TRBV6-5 and TRBJ1-2, with a possible D match to TRBD1 (5 bases). V lost 0 bases and J 1 base, leaving 15 bases between the germline ends. The CDR3 extends over 17 amino acids. Germline CDR1 is MNHEY and CDR2 is SVGAGI. The CDR3 sequence is CASSYSPRVLDNYGYTF. CDR3 coding DNA: TGTGCCAGCAGTTACTCTCCCAGGGTACTGGATAACTATGGCTACACCTTC.